The clone carrying this TCR beta chain was recorded a few times. In the same sample, other DNA sequences code for this CDR3. The CDR3 covers 13 residues. V was pared by 2 bases and J by 2 bases, with 9 bases between. In germline, CDR1 is GTSNPN, CDR2 SVGIG (reference sequence). Among the donors, all were healthy bone marrow donors. These data come from a study of cytomegalovirus exposure and HLA in healthy donors. Amplification used 60 Vbeta primers and 13 Jbeta primers. Profiling relied on immunoSEQ multiplex PCR, and the TCRdb table lists in-frame clones only, not all of them. Altogether about 150,000 clones are present, about four fifths being singletons, with the ten largest covering roughly 7.7%.

This TCR derives from a man in his thirties or forties in good health and CMV-seropositive. This sequence joins TRBV30 and TRBJ1-2; tentatively, D is TRBD1 (6 bases). The specimen was PBMCs. The DNA of the CDR3 is TGTGCCTGGAGTCCTCAGGGGAACTATGGCTACACCTTC. Translated: CAWSPQGNYGYTF.